A selection of T cell receptor beta chains follows, all from one sample in a study of OX40 agonist ivuxolimab in advanced cancers. TCRdb keeps only in-frame clones here, not all; method: immunoSEQ multiplex PCR. The table has 84,000 or so clones, over 85% seen once. The sample in question was CD4+ or CD8+ T cells sorted from blood, obtained in a trial of the OX40 agonist ivuxolimab. These receptors all stem from an adult with an advanced solid tumor such as melanoma, head and neck, liver or kidney cancer. Both conserved end residues are part of each CDR3. The D gene is left open where the match is weak. The size entry is marked missing in some rows and otherwise reads once, few, many or a size class.

v_gene,j_gene,d_gene,abundance,CDR3nt,CDR3aa
TRBV29-1,TRBJ2-7,-,once,TGCAGCGCCAGGACAATTCACCGCGACGAGCAGTACTTC,CSARTIHRDEQYF
TRBV5-5,TRBJ2-1,-,once,TGTGCCAGCAGCTTACACAGGGGAGGGTCGTACAATGAGCAGTTCTTC,CASSLHRGGSYNEQFF
TRBV19,TRBJ1-2,-,-,TGTGCCAGTAGTATAGGCACAGGGCGGGGCTATGGCTACACCTTC,CASSIGTGRGYGYTF
TRBV5-6,TRBJ2-1,TRBD1,-,TGTGCCAGCAGCTTCCGGGACAGCTCCTACAATGAGCAGTTCTTC,CASSFRDSSYNEQFF
TRBV4-3,TRBJ2-1,-,-,TGCGCCAGCAGCCAAGATACGAGGGTAGCCTACAATGAGCAGTTCTTC,CASSQDTRVAYNEQFF
TRBV11-3,TRBJ1-4,-,-,TGTGCCAGCAGCTTGAGGGGGGCCGGGGAAAAACTGTTTTTT,CASSLRGAGEKLFF
TRBV18,TRBJ2-7,TRBD2,-,TGTGCCAGCTCACCAGCAGAACAGGGGGCGAGGATTAGCGGGAGGGCCTACGAGCAGTACTTC,CASSPAEQGARISGRAYEQYF
TRBV7-2,TRBJ2-5,-,-,TGTGCCAGCAGCGACGGACAGCTCCAAGAGACCCAGTACTTC,CASSDGQLQETQYF
TRBV7-9,TRBJ1-2,TRBD1,once,TGTGCCAGCAGGTCGGGACAGGATAACTATGGCTACACCTTC,CASRSGQDNYGYTF
TRBV15,TRBJ2-1,-,-,TGTGCCACCAGCAGCCCCCCGCGTGCTGAGCAGTTCTTC,CATSSPPRAEQFF
TRBV29-1,TRBJ1-2,-,-,TGCAGCGCTCCGACCGGGACCGAGGCTGGCTACACCTTC,CSAPTGTEAGYTF
TRBV5-4,TRBJ2-7,-,-,TGTGCCAGCAGCTTTCGTCAGGAGCTTGTCTACGAGCAGTACTTC,CASSFRQELVYEQYF
TRBV6-1,TRBJ2-2,-,-,TGTGCCAGCAGACAGGGTTCAGGGGAGCTGTTTTTT,CASRQGSGELFF
TRBV7-6,TRBJ2-7,-,-,TGTGCCAGCAGCTTCTCATTCAGCTCCTACGAGCAGTACTTC,CASSFSFSSYEQYF
TRBV11-3,TRBJ2-7,-,-,TGTGCCAGCAGCTTAGTCCCGGCCTACGAGCAGTACTTC,CASSLVPAYEQYF
TRBV4-2,TRBJ2-2,TRBD1,once,TGTGCCAGCAGCCAAGGTCACAGGGGCCTTCTGGCCGGGGAGCTGTTTTTT,CASSQGHRGLLAGELFF
TRBV6-5,TRBJ2-5,-,-,TGTGCCAGCAGTTACGAACAGTTCCAAGAGACCCAGTACTTC,CASSYEQFQETQYF
TRBV25-1,TRBJ2-3,-,-,TGTGCCAGCAGTGAATTCGACAACCCGAACAGTTACACAGATACGCAGTATTTT,CASSEFDNPNSYTDTQYF
TRBV2,TRBJ2-7,-,-,TGTGCCAGCAGAAAGATACGGGACACCTCCTACGAGCAGTACTTC,CASRKIRDTSYEQYF
TRBV7-9,TRBJ1-5,TRBD1,once,TGTGCCAGCAGTGGGGGGGACAGGGCGTTGTATAGCAATCAGCCCCAGCATTTT,CASSGGDRALYSNQPQHF
TRBV9,TRBJ2-3,-,-,TGTGCCAGCAGCACCTTAGGGGGTACGCAGTATTTT,CASSTLGGTQYF
TRBV9,TRBJ2-7,TRBD1,-,TGTGCCAGCAGCGGCCGACAGGGCTACGAGCAGTACTTC,CASSGRQGYEQYF
TRBV28,TRBJ2-7,-,-,TGTGCCAGCAACCCTAGACAGTTCCCCTACGAGCAGTACTTC,CASNPRQFPYEQYF
TRBV6-8,TRBJ2-5,TRBD2,-,TGTGCCAGCAGCCAAAGACTAGCGGGAGGGCTGAGGCAAGAGACCCAGTACTTC,CASSQRLAGGLRQETQYF
TRBV21-1,TRBJ2-7,-,-,TGTGCCAGCACCAATACGGGCAGTACCTACGAGCAGTACTTC,CASTNTGSTYEQYF
TRBV11-1,TRBJ2-7,TRBD1,-,TGTGCCAGCAGGGGTCTCCGGGACAGGGCGAGCTCCTACGAGCAGTACTTC,CASRGLRDRASSYEQYF
TRBV7-2,TRBJ2-7,-,-,TGTGCCAGCACCAAACAGAGGTCACAGGACGTATTAGGCGAGCAGTACTTC,CASTKQRSQDVLGEQYF
TRBV7-2,TRBJ2-3,-,once,TGTGCCAGCAGCCCTGGGAGGGGGGAAGATACGCAGTATTTT,CASSPGRGEDTQYF
TRBV9,TRBJ2-1,TRBD2,-,TGTGCCAGCAGCGTAGCGGGAGGGCCAAACAATGAGCAGTTCTTC,CASSVAGGPNNEQFF
TRBV11-2,TRBJ2-7,TRBD2,-,TGTGCCAGCAGCAGCGGACTAGCGGCGTTACTCTCCTACGAGCAGTACTTC,CASSSGLAALLSYEQYF
TRBV9,TRBJ2-1,-,-,TGTGCCAGCAGCGTAGGTGGCGGGGCACACAATGAGCAGTTCTTC,CASSVGGGAHNEQFF
TRBV7-2,TRBJ2-7,-,-,TGTGCCAGCAGCGCCGGACTCGCACCGCCTCGATTC,CASSAGLAPPRF
TRBV9,TRBJ2-7,TRBD2,-,TGTGCCAGCAGTGGACTAGCGGGACCCTACGAGCAGTACTTC,CASSGLAGPYEQYF
TRBV28,TRBJ2-7,-,-,TGTGCCAGCAAGACGTTGGTCCACGAGGTTGACGAGCAGTACTTC,CASKTLVHEVDEQYF
TRBV29-1,TRBJ2-1,TRBD2,-,TGCAGCGTTGAAGAAAGGCTAGCGGGAAATGAGCAGTTCTTC,CSVEERLAGNEQFF
TRBV2,TRBJ1-1,TRBD1,-,TGTGCCAGCAGTGAAGTGGGGACAGCGAACACTGAAGCTTTCTTT,CASSEVGTANTEAFF
TRBV25-1,TRBJ1-3,-,-,TGTGCCAGCAGCAACTCTGGAAACACCATATATTTT,CASSNSGNTIYF